Given below is one T cell receptor beta chain in context. For TCR beta, libraries came from iRepertoire HTBI primers and Arm-PCR of CDR3 regions. TCRdb reprocessed the multiplex PCR reads with MiXCR, giving one entry per CDR3 protein. The sample comprises over 350,000 distinct CDR3 sequences, around 13% of which are singletons, and under 20% rests with the top ten. Time point denoted: newly diagnosed GD, antithyroid drugs for less than 3 months. From PBMCs, RNA was extracted and then used to make the TCR library. The data were taken from a study of regulatory T cells in long-lasting Graves disease. The germline V gene has CDR1 MGHRA and CDR2 YSYEKL. There are 16 residues in the CDR3. V was pared by 6 bases and J by 1 base, with 18 bases between. The same specimen was also included in a second study, on T cells in Graves' hyperthyroidism and ophthalmopathy.

This chain uses TRBV4-1 with TRBJ1-1; tentatively, D is TRBD1 (6 bases). This sequence was found in a woman aged 45-65 years with Graves disease. Sample: peripheral blood mononuclear cells (PBMCs), taken at new diagnosis, from a patient treated with antithyroid drugs. The CDR3 bases are TGCGCCAGCAGGGATTTTCTGAGGGGGGGGAACACTGAAGCTTTCTTT. Protein product: CASRDFLRGGNTEAFF.